This entry features one T cell receptor beta chain sequence. The antigen remains unidentified. This sample stems from a study of identifying expanded T cells in peripheral blood. The CDR3 is made up of 19 amino acids. Germline V CDR1 and CDR2: SGHDT, YYEEEE. Trimming took off 0 bases at V and 4 bases at J, with 20 bases between the two ends. Healthy donors had no documented immune events, such as infections, while sampled. Study conclusions and caveats: Around 1.2 clones differed between technical replicates, versus about 16 and 19 over time. Clone count variance between roughly two-week samples rose with total template count.

Sequencing was performed with immunoSEQ multiplex PCR; in TCRdb, only in-frame clones are kept and a portion is missing. The table has roughly 96,000 clones, 88% seen once. The sequenced sample consisted of blood. This clonotype originated in a person aged 18 to 75 in good health. The chain employs TRBV5-6 and TRBJ2-6; weak D call: TRBD1 (5 bases). CDR3 DNA: TGTGCCAGCAGCTTGGAGTCCAGGGCCCCCCTGGGGGGGGCCAACGTCCTGACTTTC. Protein product: CASSLESRAPLGGANVLTF.